Presented here are 8 T cell receptor beta chains from one specimen sequenced in a study of blood T cell repertoires in COVID-19. Sequencing was performed with immunoSEQ multiplex PCR; in TCRdb, only in-frame clones are kept and a portion is missing. The repertoire includes roughly 300,000 clones, approximately 92% of them detected once, and 18% sits in the top ten. The source material was PBMCs or T cells enriched from blood (not recorded which). The source of these receptors is a woman aged 25 to 39 who had recovered from COVID-19.

The chain recombines TRBV7-2 with TRBJ2-7; 9 bases match TRBD2. The J segment lost 7 bases and the V segment lost 5 bases, leaving 6 bases of the junction unmatched. Germline lookup yields CDR1 SGHTA and CDR2 FQGNSA. CDR3 length equals 13 residues. CDR3 in amino acids: CASSGTSWDEQYF. The CDR3 region has the DNA TGTGCCAGCAGCGGGACTAGCTGGGATGAGCAGTACTTC.

The chain recombines TRBV6-2 or TRBV6-3 with TRBJ1-5; no definite D call. The germline gives CDR1 MNHEY, CDR2 SVGEGT. The CDR3 is 15 amino acids. Trimming took off 5 bases at V and 0 bases at J, with 11 bases between the two ends. The CDR3 here is CASSPGLNSNQPQHF. The CDR3 DNA sequence: TGTGCCAGCAGTCCCGGACTCAATAGCAATCAGCCCCAGCATTTT.

CDR3 residues: CASQKAAHEQYF. CDR3 sequence (DNA): TGTGCCAGCCAAAAAGCGGCCCACGAGCAGTACTTC. The chain has TRBV7-9 and TRBJ2-7, with D possibly TRBD2 on 5 matching bases. V was trimmed by 8 bases and J by 5 bases, leaving 13 bases between them. In germline, CDR1 is SEHNR, CDR2 FQNEAQ (reference sequence). The CDR3 is made up of 12 amino acids.

This clone was seen once. This rearrangement joins TRBV19 to TRBJ2-7; no definite D call. CDR1 LNHDA and CDR2 SQIVND come from the germline V gene (reference sequence). The CDR3 extends over 13 amino acids. Trimming took 7 bases from V and 4 from J, leaving 14 bases between them. CDR3 sequence reads: CASMARSGYEQYF. The DNA of the CDR3 is TGTGCCAGTATGGCGCGGTCCGGTTACGAGCAGTACTTC.

This clone was seen just once. J is TRBJ2-1 and V is TRBV19; a weak D match, TRBD1 (6 bases). The CDR3 consists of 18 residues. Trimming pared 3 bases from V and 0 bases from J, leaving 18 bases between. Germline V gene lookup returns CDR1 LNHDA and CDR2 SQIVND (reference sequence). CDR3 region: CASSIPPYRDPSYNEQFF. The CDR3 DNA sequence: TGTGCCAGTAGTATCCCCCCTTACAGGGACCCCTCCTACAATGAGCAGTTCTTC. Supplemented by reference TRBV19 and TRBJ2-1, the full variable domain reads DGGITQSPKYLFRKEGQNVTLSCEQNLNHDAMYWYRQDPGQGLRLIYYSQIVNDFQKGDIAEGYSVSREKKESFPLTVTSAQKNPTAFYLCASSIPPYRDPSYNEQFFGPGTRLTVL.

CDR3 amino acids: CASTQGGRNSPLHF. The CDR3 DNA sequence: TGTGCCAGCACCCAAGGGGGCCGAAATTCACCCCTCCACTTT. The chain recombines TRBV28 with TRBJ1-6; 7 bases line up with TRBD1. V lost 7 bases and J lost 7; bases outside the gene matches: 7. Germline V gene lookup returns CDR1 MDHEN and CDR2 SYDVKM. The CDR3 has 14 residues.

The chain is built from TRBV6-5 and TRBJ1-6; 9 bases line up with TRBD1. This CDR3 has 15 residues. Trimming cost V 6 bases and J 7 bases; bases outside gene matches: 7. CDR1 MNHEY and CDR2 SVGAGI come from the germline V gene. This CDR3 is CASSWTGERNSPLHF. The CDR3 DNA reads as TGTGCCAGCAGCTGGACAGGGGAAAGGAATTCACCCCTCCACTTT.

This chain joins TRBV7-8 and TRBJ1-2; no reliable D call. The CDR3 has 15 amino acids. Between the trimmed V and J ends, which lost 1 base and 0 bases, there was a span of 9 bases. Germline assignment: CDR1 SGHVS and CDR2 FQNEAQ. Here the CDR3 DNA reads TGTGCCAGCAGCTTAGGTTCAGAGGCTAACTATGGCTACACCTTC. Protein sequence: CASSLGSEANYGYTF. Based on the CDR3 plus reference TRBV7-8 and TRBJ1-2, the full variable domain is GAGVSQSPRYKVAKRGQDVALRCDPISGHVSLFWYQQALGQGPEFLTYFQNEAQLDKSGLPSDRFFAERPEGSVSTLKIQRTQQEDSAVYLCASSLGSEANYGYTFGSGTRLTVV.